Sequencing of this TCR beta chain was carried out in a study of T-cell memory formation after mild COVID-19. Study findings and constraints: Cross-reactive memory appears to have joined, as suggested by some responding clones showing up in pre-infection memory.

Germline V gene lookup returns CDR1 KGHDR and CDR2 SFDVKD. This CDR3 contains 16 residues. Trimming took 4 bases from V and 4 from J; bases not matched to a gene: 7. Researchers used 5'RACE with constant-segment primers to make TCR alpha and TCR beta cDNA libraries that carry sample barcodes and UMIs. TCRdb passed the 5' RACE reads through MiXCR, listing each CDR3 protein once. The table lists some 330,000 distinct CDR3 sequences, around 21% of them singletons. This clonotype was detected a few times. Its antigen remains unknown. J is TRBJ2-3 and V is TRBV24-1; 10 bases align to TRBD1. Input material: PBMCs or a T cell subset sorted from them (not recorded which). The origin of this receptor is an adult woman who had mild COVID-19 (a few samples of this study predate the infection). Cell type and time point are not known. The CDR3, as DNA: TGTGCCACCAGTGAACCCGGGACAGGGGTCGCAGATACGCAGTATTTT. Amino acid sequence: CATSEPGTGVADTQYF.